This T cell receptor (beta chain) was sequenced during a study of spatial heterogeneity in lung cancer. A single record per CDR3 protein comes from TCRdb applying MiXCR to the 5' RACE reads. The top ten clones hold over 7% of a sample with 20,000 to 25,000 distinct CDR3 sequences, 4.5% to 5% of them seen once. This CDR3 is 15 amino acids long. V was trimmed by 5 bases and J by 1 base, leaving 11 bases between them. Germline V CDR1 and CDR2: MDHEN, SYDVKM. Time point denoted: sample taken at primary tumor resection. Whole RNA obtained from tumor, nontumor lung or frozen PBMC underwent sequencing without sorting. The sample holds many counts of this clonotype.

The V and J genes are TRBV28 and TRBJ2-2, with TRBD1 as a possible D gene (6 bases). The sequenced sample was PBMCs, obtained at surgery. This receptor was taken from a male donor with early-stage non-small cell lung cancer. The CDR3 region is CASSILTGNTGELFF. In DNA, the CDR3 is TGTGCCAGCAGTATACTGACAGGGAACACCGGGGAGCTGTTTTTT.